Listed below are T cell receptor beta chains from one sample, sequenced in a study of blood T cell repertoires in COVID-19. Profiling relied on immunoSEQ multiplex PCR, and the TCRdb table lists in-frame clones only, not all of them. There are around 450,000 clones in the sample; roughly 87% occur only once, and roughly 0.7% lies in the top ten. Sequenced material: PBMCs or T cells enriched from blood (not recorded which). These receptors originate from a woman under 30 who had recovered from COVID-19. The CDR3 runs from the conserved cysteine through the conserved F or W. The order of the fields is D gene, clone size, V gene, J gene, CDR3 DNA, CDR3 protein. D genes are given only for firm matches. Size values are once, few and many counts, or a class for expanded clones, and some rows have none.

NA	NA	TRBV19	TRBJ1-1	TGTGCCAGTAGTACGCAGGGGCGGACTGAAGCTTTCTTT	CASSTQGRTEAFF
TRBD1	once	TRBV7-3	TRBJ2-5	TGTGCCAGCAGCAGCACAGGGGGCCAAGAGACCCAGTACTTC	CASSSTGGQETQYF
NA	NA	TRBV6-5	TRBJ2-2	TGTGCCAGTACCCAGGGGCCAAACACCGGGGAGCTGTTTTTT	CASTQGPNTGELFF
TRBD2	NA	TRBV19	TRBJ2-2	TGTGCCAGTAAAAGGCTAGCGGACGGGAACACCGGGGAGCTGTTTTTT	CASKRLADGNTGELFF
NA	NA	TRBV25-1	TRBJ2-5	TGTGCCAGCAGCGCTTTCGGGGGACCGCAAGAGACCCAGTACTTC	CASSAFGGPQETQYF
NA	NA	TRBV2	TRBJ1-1	TGTGCCAGCTTCCCACAGCTCAGTACTGAAGCTTTCTTT	CASFPQLSTEAFF
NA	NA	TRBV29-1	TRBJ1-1	TGCAGCACGGGCGGGGGGGAAAGGGACACTGAAGCTTTCTTT	CSTGGGERDTEAFF
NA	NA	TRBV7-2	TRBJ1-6	TGTGCCAGCAGGTTGGGGGGGAATAATTCACCCCTCCACTTT	CASRLGGNNSPLHF
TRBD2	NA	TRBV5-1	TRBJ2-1	TGCGCCAGCAGCCCGCTCCCAGCGGGGGGGTACAATGAGCAGTTCTTC	CASSPLPAGGYNEQFF
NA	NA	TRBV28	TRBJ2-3	TGTGCCAGCAGCCGAGGGGGACGAACAGATACGCAGTATTTT	CASSRGGRTDTQYF
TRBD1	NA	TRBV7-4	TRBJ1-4	TGTGCCAGCAGCTTTACCCAGGGGGATGAAAAACTGTTTTTT	CASSFTQGDEKLFF
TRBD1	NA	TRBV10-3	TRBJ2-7	TGTGCCATCAGTGAGTCCGGGACAGGCCCCTACGAGCAGTACTTC	CAISESGTGPYEQYF
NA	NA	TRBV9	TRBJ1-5	TGTGCCAGCAGCGTAGAGCCGGGGCAGCCCCAGCATTTT	CASSVEPGQPQHF
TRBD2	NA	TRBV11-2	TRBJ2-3	TGTGCCAGCAGCCTCTTGGGGGGGGTTTCGGATACGCAGTATTTT	CASSLLGGVSDTQYF
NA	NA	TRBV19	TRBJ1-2	TGTGCCAGTAGTATAGATCGCGGGTATGGCTACACCTTC	CASSIDRGYGYTF
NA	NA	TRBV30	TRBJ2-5	TGTGCCTGGGGGGTAGTTCAAGAGACCCAGTACTTC	CAWGVVQETQYF
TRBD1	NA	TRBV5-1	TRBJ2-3	TGCGCCAGCACGTGGGACAGTAGCACAGATACGCAGTATTTT	CASTWDSSTDTQYF
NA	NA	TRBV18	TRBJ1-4	TGTGCCAGCTCCCCGGAGAGGATTAATGAAAAACTGTTTTTT	CASSPERINEKLFF
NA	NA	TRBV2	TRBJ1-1	TGTGCCAGCATTAATTACGCGGGGACTGAAGCTTTCTTT	CASINYAGTEAFF
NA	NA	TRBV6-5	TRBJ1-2	TGTGCCAGCAGTTCCGCGACAGCGAACTATGGCTACACCTTC	CASSSATANYGYTF
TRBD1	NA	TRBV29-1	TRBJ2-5	TGCAGCGCTGCGGTGTTAGGACAGGGGGAGACCCAGTACTTC	CSAAVLGQGETQYF
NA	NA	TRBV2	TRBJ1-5	TGTGCCAGCACCCTTTCAGGGCCCCAGCATTTT	CASTLSGPQHF
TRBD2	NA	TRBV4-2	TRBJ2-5	TGTGCCAGCAGCCAAGGTGTAAGCGGGAGATCCCAAGAGACCCAGTACTTC	CASSQGVSGRSQETQYF
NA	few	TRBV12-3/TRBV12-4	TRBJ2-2	TGTGCCAGCACCCTGGACACCACCGGGGAGCTGTTTTTT	CASTLDTTGELFF
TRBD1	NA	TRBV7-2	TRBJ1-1	TGTGCCAGCAGCTTAGACAGGGGCGTCCTGAGAGCTTTCTTT	CASSLDRGVLRAFF
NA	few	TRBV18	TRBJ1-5	TGTGCCAGCTCACTAGGGAGAAGCAATCAGCCCCAGCATTTT	CASSLGRSNQPQHF
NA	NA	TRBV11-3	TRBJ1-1	TGTGCCAGCAGCACGGAGATGAACACTGAAGCTTTCTTT	CASSTEMNTEAFF
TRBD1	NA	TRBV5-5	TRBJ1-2	TGTGCCAGCAGCTTGGGACAGGGGGTCGGTGGCTACACCTTC	CASSLGQGVGGYTF
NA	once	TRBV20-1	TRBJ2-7	TGCAGTGCTAGCCAGTTCTACGAGCAGTACTTC	CSASQFYEQYF
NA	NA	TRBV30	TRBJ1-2	TGTGCCTGGAGCCCTGGACAGTTCAACTATGGCTACACCTTC	CAWSPGQFNYGYTF